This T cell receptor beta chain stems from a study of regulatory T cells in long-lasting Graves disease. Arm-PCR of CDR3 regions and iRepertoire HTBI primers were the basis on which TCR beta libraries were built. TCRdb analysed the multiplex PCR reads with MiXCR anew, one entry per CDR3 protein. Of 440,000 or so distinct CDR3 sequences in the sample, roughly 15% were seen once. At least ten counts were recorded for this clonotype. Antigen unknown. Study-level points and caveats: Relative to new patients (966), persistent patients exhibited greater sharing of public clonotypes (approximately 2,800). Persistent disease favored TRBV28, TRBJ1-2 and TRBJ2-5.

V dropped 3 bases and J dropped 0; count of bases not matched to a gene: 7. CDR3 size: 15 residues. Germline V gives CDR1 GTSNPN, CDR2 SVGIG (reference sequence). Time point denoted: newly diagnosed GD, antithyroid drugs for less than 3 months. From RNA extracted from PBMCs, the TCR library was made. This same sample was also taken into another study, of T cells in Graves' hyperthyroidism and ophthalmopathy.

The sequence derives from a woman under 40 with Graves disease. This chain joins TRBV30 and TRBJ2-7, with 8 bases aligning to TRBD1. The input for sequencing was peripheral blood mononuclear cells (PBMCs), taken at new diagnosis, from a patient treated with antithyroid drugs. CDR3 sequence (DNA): TGTGCCTGGAGCCACTGGGACAGGAGCTCCTACGAGCAGTACTTC. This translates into CAWSHWDRSSYEQYF.